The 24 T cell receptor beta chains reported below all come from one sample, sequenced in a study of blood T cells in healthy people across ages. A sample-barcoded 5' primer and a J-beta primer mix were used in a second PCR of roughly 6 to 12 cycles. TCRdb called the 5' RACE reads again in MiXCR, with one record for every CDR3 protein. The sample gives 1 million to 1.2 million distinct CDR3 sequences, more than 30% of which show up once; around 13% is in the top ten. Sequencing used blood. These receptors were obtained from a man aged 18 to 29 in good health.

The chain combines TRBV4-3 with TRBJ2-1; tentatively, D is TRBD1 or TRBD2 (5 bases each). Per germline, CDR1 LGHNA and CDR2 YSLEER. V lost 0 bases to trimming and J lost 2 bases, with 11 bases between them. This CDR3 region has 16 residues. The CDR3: CASSQDRDGPYNEQFF. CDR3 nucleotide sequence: TGCGCCAGCAGCCAAGACCGGGACGGTCCCTACAATGAGCAGTTCTTC.

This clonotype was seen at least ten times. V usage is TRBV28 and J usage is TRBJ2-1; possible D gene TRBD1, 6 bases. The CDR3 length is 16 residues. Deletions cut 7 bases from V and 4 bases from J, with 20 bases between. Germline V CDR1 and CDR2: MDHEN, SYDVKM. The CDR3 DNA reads TGTGCCAGCAACCTCTTCCCGAGGGGGTTTTACAATGAGCAGTTCTTC. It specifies CASNLFPRGFYNEQFF.

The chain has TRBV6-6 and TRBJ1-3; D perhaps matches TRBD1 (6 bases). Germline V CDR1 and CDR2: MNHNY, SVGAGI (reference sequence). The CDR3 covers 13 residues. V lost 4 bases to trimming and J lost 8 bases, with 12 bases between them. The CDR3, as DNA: TGTGCCAGCAGTTCACAGGGACGGGACACCATATATTTT. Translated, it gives CASSSQGRDTIYF.

The CDR3 region has the DNA TGCAGTGCTTATACAGGGTGGAACACTGAAGCTTTCTTT. Translated: CSAYTGWNTEAFF. J is TRBJ1-1 and V is TRBV20-1; a possible D gene is TRBD1 (6 bases). Germline assignment: CDR1 DFQATT and CDR2 SNEGSKA (reference sequence). The CDR3 totals 13 residues. Trimming shortened V by 5 bases and J by 1 base, and 11 bases separated the two germline ends.

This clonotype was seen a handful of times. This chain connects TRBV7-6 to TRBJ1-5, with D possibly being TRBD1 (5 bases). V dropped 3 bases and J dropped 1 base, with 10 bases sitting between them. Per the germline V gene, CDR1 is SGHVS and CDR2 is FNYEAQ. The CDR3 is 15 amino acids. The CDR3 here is CASSFGTPSNQPQHF. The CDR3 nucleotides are TGTGCCAGCAGCTTTGGGACCCCCAGCAATCAGCCCCAGCATTTT.

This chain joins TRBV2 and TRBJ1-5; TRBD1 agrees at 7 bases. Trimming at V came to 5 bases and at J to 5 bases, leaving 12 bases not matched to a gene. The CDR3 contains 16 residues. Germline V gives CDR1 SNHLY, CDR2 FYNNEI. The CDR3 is CASSRDRRSHYQPQHF. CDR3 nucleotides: TGTGCCAGCAGTCGGGACAGACGTTCTCACTATCAGCCCCAGCATTTT.

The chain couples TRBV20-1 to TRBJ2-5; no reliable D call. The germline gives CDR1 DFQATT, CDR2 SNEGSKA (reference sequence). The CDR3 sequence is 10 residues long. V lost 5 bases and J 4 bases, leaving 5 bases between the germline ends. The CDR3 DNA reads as TGCAGTGCTGCTGGAGAGACCCAGTACTTC. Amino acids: CSAAGETQYF.

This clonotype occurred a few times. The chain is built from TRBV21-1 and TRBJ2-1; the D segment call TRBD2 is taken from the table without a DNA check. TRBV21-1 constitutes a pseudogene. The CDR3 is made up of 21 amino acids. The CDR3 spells CASSKVTRGLAGGKAYNEQFF. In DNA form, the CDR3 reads TGTGCCAGCAGCAAAGTAACGCGGGGACTAGCGGGGGGGAAGGCCTACAATGAGCAGTTCTTC.

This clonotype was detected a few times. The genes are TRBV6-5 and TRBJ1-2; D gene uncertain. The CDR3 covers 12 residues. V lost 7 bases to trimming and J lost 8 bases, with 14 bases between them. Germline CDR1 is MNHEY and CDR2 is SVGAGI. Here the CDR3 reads CASITRAGGYTF. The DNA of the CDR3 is TGTGCCAGCATCACGAGGGCGGGGGGCTACACCTTC.

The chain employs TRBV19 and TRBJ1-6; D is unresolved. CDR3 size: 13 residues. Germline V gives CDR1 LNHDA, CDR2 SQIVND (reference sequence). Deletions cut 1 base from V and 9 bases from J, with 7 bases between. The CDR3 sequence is CASSIAHSSPLHF. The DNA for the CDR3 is TGTGCCAGTAGTATAGCGCATTCTTCACCCCTCCACTTT.

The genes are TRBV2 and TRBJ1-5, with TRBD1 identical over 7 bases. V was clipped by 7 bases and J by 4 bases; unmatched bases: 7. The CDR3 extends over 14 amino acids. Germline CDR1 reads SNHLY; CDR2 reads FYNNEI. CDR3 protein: CASTDRAFNQPQHF. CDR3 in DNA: TGTGCCAGCACCGACAGGGCCTTTAATCAGCCCCAGCATTTT. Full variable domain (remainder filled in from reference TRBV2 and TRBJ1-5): EPEVTQTPSHQVTQMGQEVILRCVPISNHLYFYWYRQILGQKVEFLVSFYNNEISEKSEIFDDQFSVERPDGSNFTLKIRSTKLEDSAMYFCASTDRAFNQPQHFGDGTRLSIL.

The CDR3 DNA sequence: TGTGCCAGCAGCCCAGGAGGGGGCACGGGGTATGGCTACACCTTC. It specifies CASSPGGGTGYGYTF. V and J are TRBV5-5 and TRBJ1-2, with TRBD1 matching 7 bases. Germline CDR1 and CDR2: SGHKS and YYEKEE (reference sequence). The CDR3 contains 15 residues. With V trimmed by 4 bases and J by 5 bases, 11 bases remained unmatched.

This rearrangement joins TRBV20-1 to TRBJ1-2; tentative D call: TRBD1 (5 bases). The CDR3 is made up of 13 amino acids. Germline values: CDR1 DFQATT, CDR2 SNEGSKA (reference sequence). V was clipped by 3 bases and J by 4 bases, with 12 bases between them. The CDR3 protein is CSASWGESYGYTF. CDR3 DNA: TGCAGTGCTAGCTGGGGGGAAAGCTATGGCTACACCTTC.

The CDR3 loop reads CASLAVTGTRSYEQYF. The CDR3, as DNA: TGTGCCAGCCTGGCTGTAACAGGGACCCGCTCCTACGAGCAGTACTTC. This sequence joins TRBV7-2 and TRBJ2-7; the D gene is possibly TRBD1 (6 bases). The V and J ends lost 8 bases and 0 bases respectively, with 20 bases between them. The germline CDR1 and CDR2 sequences are SGHTA and FQGNSA. The CDR3 spans 16 residues.

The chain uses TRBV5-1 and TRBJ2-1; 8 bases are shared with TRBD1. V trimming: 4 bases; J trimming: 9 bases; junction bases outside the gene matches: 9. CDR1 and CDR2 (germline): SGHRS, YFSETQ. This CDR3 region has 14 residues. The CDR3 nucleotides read TGCGCCAGCAGCCGGCGGACAGGGTCTCTTGAGCAGTTCTTC. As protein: CASSRRTGSLEQFF.

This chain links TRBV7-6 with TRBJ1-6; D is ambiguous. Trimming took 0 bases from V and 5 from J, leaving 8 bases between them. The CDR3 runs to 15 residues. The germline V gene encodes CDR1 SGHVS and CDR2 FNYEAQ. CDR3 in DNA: TGTGCCAGCAGCTTAGCCCCATTCCATAATTCACCCCTCCACTTT. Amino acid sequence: CASSLAPFHNSPLHF. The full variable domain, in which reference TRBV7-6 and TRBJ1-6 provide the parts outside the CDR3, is GAGVSQSPRYKVTKRGQDVALRCDPISGHVSLYWYRQALGQGPEFLTYFNYEAQQDKSGLPNDRFSAERPEGSISTLTIQRTEQRDSAMYRCASSLAPFHNSPLHFGNGTRLTVT.

The CDR3 sequence: CSAVRAGGDEQYF. The CDR3, as DNA: TGCAGTGCCGTAAGAGCCGGAGGCGACGAGCAGTACTTC. The rearrangement uses TRBV20-1 and TRBJ2-7; tentatively, D is TRBD2 (5 bases). There are 13 residues in the CDR3. CDR1 is DFQATT, CDR2 SNEGSKA, per germline (reference sequence). Trimming stripped 6 bases from V and 5 bases from J, with 17 bases between.

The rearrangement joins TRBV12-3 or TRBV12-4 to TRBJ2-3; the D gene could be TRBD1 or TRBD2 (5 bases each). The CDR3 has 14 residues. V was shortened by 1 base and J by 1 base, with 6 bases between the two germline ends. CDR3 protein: CASSLGDGTDTQYF. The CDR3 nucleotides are TGTGCCAGCAGTTTAGGGGACGGCACAGATACGCAGTATTTT.

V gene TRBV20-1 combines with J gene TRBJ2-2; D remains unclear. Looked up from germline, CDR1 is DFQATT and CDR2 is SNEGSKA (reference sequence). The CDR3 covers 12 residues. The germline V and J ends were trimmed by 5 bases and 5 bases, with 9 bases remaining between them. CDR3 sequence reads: CSAGPLTGELFF. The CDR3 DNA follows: TGCAGTGCTGGACCCCTGACCGGGGAGCTGTTTTTT.

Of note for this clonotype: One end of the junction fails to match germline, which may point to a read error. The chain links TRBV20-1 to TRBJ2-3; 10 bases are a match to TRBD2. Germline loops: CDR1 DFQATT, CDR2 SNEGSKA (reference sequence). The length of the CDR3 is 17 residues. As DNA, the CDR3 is TGCAGTGCTAGTTGGCTAGCGGGGGAGACTAGCACAGATGCGCAGTATTTT. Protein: CSASWLAGETSTDAQYF.

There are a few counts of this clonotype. This chain's CDR3 is CASSQEWVPNTEAFF. The CDR3 bases are TGTGCCAGCAGCCAAGAGTGGGTCCCGAACACTGAAGCTTTCTTT. The J gene is TRBJ1-1, the V gene TRBV4-2; no clear D gene. Germline V gene sequence: CDR1 LGHNA, CDR2 YNFKEQ. The CDR3 runs to 15 residues. V lost 0 bases and J 1 base, leaving 9 bases between the germline ends.

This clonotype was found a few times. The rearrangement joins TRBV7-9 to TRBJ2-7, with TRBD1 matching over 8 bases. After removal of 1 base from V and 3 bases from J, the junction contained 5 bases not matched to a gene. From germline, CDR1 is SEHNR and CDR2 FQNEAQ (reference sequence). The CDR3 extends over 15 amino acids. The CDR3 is CASSLGTGINYEQYF. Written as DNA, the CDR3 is TGTGCCAGCAGCTTAGGGACAGGGATCAACTACGAGCAGTACTTC. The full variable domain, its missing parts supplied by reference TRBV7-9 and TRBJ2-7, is DTGVSQNPRHKITKRGQNVTFRCDPISEHNRLYWYRQTLGQGPEFLTYFQNEAQLEKSRLLSDRFSAERPKGSFSTLEIQRTEQGDSAMYLCASSLGTGINYEQYFGPGTRLTVT.

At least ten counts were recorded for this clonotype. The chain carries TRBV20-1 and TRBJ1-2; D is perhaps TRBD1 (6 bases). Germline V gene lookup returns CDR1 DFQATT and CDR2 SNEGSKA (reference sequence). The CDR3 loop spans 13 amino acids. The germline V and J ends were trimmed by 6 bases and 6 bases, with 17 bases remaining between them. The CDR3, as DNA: TGCAGTGCAATAGACAGGCAATGGGATGGCTACACCTTC. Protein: CSAIDRQWDGYTF.

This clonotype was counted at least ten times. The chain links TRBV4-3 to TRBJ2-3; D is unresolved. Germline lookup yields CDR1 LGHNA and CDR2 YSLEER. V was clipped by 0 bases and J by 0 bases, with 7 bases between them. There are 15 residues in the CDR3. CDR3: CASSQERQSTDTQYF. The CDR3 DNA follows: TGCGCCAGCAGCCAAGAACGGCAGAGCACAGATACGCAGTATTTT.